These 25 T cell receptor beta chains were sequenced from one sample in a study of T-cell memory formation after mild COVID-19. TCRdb processed the 5' RACE reads anew with MiXCR; each CDR3 protein has one entry. Among some 600,000 distinct CDR3 sequences listed, approximately 15% were seen once. Source material: PBMCs or a T cell subset sorted from them (not recorded which). All receptors come from an adult woman who had mild COVID-19 (a few samples of this study predate the infection). Cell type and time point are not known.

This clonotype was seen only a few times. V is TRBV27 and J is TRBJ2-5, with TRBD2 identical over 8 bases. V shed 6 bases and J 4 bases; nucleotides not matched to a gene: 10. CDR3 size: 15 residues. Per germline, CDR1 MNHEY and CDR2 SMNVEV (reference sequence). The CDR3, as DNA: TGTGCCAGCAGCATAGCGGGAAATGTGGGAGAGACCCAGTACTTC. Encoded protein: CASSIAGNVGETQYF.

This clonotype was picked up one time. In DNA, the CDR3 is TGTGCCAGCAGCTTAACGGCGCTAGAAGGTTACTACGAGCAGTACTTC. It yields the protein CASSLTALEGYYEQYF. The chain uses TRBV7-2 and TRBJ2-7; D ambiguous. The CDR3 is made up of 16 amino acids. Germline V gene data show CDR1 as SGHTA and CDR2 as FQGNSA. Trimming shortened V by 2 bases and J by 3 bases, and 17 bases separated the two germline ends. Together with reference TRBV7-2 and TRBJ2-7, the CDR3 gives the full variable domain: GAGVSQSPSNKVTEKGKDVELRCDPISGHTALYWYRQSLGQGLEFLIYFQGNSAPDKSGLPSDRFSAERTGGSVSTLTIQRTQQEDSAVYLCASSLTALEGYYEQYFGPGTRLTVT.

This clonotype has a handful of counts. V usage is TRBV6-5 and J usage is TRBJ2-1, with a possible D match to TRBD2 (6 bases). The V end was cut by 0 bases, the J end by 0 bases, with 9 bases between. Germline V gives CDR1 MNHEY, CDR2 SVGAGI. The CDR3 has 16 amino acids. The CDR3 sequence is CASSYSAGSSYNEQFF. The CDR3 DNA follows: TGTGCCAGCAGTTACTCAGCGGGTAGCTCCTACAATGAGCAGTTCTTC.

This clonotype was found many times. CDR3 protein: CASGLTGNQPQHF. In DNA, the CDR3 is TGTGCCAGCGGGTTGACAGGCAATCAGCCCCAGCATTTT. The gene calls are TRBV12-3 or TRBV12-4 and TRBJ1-5, with a tentative D call TRBD1 (5 bases). The CDR3 consists of 13 residues. V dropped 8 bases and J dropped 2 bases, with 10 bases sitting between them.

The chain recombines TRBV29-1 with TRBJ1-1; D gene ambiguous. CDR1 and CDR2 from the germline V gene are SQVTM and ANQGSEA. The CDR3 sequence is 13 residues long. The V gene lost 5 bases and the J gene lost 5 bases, with 15 bases spanning the gap. Here the CDR3 reads CSVSIYLGTEAFF. The CDR3 DNA sequence: TGCAGCGTTTCCATCTACTTGGGAACTGAAGCTTTCTTT.

V and J are TRBV20-1 and TRBJ2-5; D remains unclear. Germline V gene lookup returns CDR1 DFQATT and CDR2 SNEGSKA (reference sequence). This CDR3 spans 13 amino acids. The ends were cut back, 0 bases at V and 7 bases at J, with 12 bases in the middle. CDR3 amino acids: CSARDGGLATQYF. For the CDR3, the DNA is TGCAGTGCTAGAGATGGTGGGTTGGCGACCCAGTACTTC.

The V gene is TRBV7-9, the J gene TRBJ2-1; D possibly corresponds to TRBD1 (6 bases). V gave up 0 bases and J gave up 4 bases, with 10 bases separating them. This CDR3 contains 15 residues. Germline CDR1 and CDR2: SEHNR and FQNEAQ (reference sequence). CDR3 sequence: CASSLAFGTYNEQFF. The DNA of the CDR3 is TGTGCCAGCAGCTTAGCGTTCGGGACATACAATGAGCAGTTCTTC.

The chain has TRBV4-1 and TRBJ2-7; TRBD1 agrees at 7 bases. The germline CDR1 and CDR2 sequences are MGHRA and YSYEKL. The CDR3 runs 14 residues. Trimming took 1 base from V and 3 from J; bases not matched to a gene: 3. The CDR3 nucleotides are TGCGCCAGCAGCCAAGTAGGGACAGTCTACGAGCAGTACTTC. This gives the protein CASSQVGTVYEQYF.

This clonotype has a handful of counts. This chain joins TRBV7-9 and TRBJ2-3, with a possible D match to TRBD2 (6 bases). The V gene's germline CDR1 is SEHNR and CDR2 FQNEAQ (reference sequence). The CDR3 runs 17 residues. V lost 5 bases and J 0 bases, leaving 18 bases between the germline ends. Here the CDR3 reads CASSPRSSGTSTDTQYF. For the CDR3, the DNA is TGTGCCAGCAGCCCCCGGAGTAGCGGTACCAGCACAGATACGCAGTATTTT.

This chain links TRBV4-3 with TRBJ1-4; TRBD1 agrees at 7 bases. Germline V CDR1 and CDR2: LGHNA, YSLEER. The CDR3 extends over 16 amino acids. The J segment lost 3 bases and the V segment lost 1 base, leaving 5 bases of the junction unmatched. This CDR3 is CASSQAVDRANEKLFF. In DNA, the CDR3 is TGCGCCAGCAGCCAAGCGGTTGACAGGGCTAATGAAAAACTGTTTTTT.

The chain employs TRBV5-6 and TRBJ2-3, with unresolved D. The CDR3 loop spans 16 amino acids. The V gene's germline CDR1 is SGHDT and CDR2 YYEEEE. With 1 base removed from V and 0 bases from J, the gap between germline ends came to 12 bases. CDR3 in amino acids: CASSLLGRQSTDTQYF. In DNA form, the CDR3 reads TGTGCCAGCAGCTTGTTGGGCAGACAAAGCACAGATACGCAGTATTTT.

This clonotype was recorded a few times. The genes are TRBV9 and TRBJ2-3; D call uncertain. V lost 0 bases and J lost 6, with 8 bases in between. The CDR3 runs to 13 residues. CDR1 and CDR2 from the germline V gene are SGDLS and YYNGEE. This chain's CDR3 is CASSVGSPDTQYF. The CDR3 DNA sequence: TGTGCCAGCAGCGTAGGTAGTCCTGATACGCAGTATTTT.

This clonotype was counted between two and nine times. CDR3 sequence reads: CASSYSTTGGTSPLHF. As DNA, the CDR3 is TGTGCCAGCAGTTACTCAACGACAGGGGGCACTTCACCCCTCCACTTT. The genes are TRBV6-6 and TRBJ1-6, with 10 bases lining up with TRBD1. V lost 0 bases to trimming and J lost 9 bases; unmatched junction nucleotides: 5. There are 16 residues in the CDR3. Germline V gene data show CDR1 as MNHNY and CDR2 as SVGAGI (reference sequence).

There are a few counts of this clonotype. The J gene is TRBJ2-7, the V gene TRBV29-1; D might be TRBD1 or TRBD2, each matching 5 bases. The CDR3 extends over 15 amino acids. CDR1 is SQVTM and CDR2 is ANQGSEA in the germline V gene. V lost 3 bases and J 0 bases, leaving 15 bases between the germline ends. The CDR3 bases are TGCAGCGTTGAGACGGGATTAGGGGCCTCCTACGAGCAGTACTTC. It specifies CSVETGLGASYEQYF.

CDR3 region: CASSRTGIPYEQYF. In DNA form, the CDR3 reads TGTGCCAGCAGCCGTACAGGGATCCCCTACGAGCAGTACTTC. The chain employs TRBV9 and TRBJ2-7; TRBD1 might be the D (6 bases). Trimming took off 4 bases at V and 2 bases at J, with 13 bases between the two ends. Germline V gene lookup returns CDR1 SGDLS and CDR2 YYNGEE. The CDR3 loop spans 14 amino acids.

This clonotype was found a few times. The J gene is TRBJ2-7, the V gene TRBV27; 12 bases match TRBD2. After removal of 5 bases from V and 7 bases from J, the junction contained 12 bases not matched to a gene. Germline lookup yields CDR1 MNHEY and CDR2 SMNVEV (reference sequence). The CDR3 runs to 16 residues. The CDR3 region has the DNA TGTGCCAGCAGTCACGGACTAGCGGGGCCCTCGGGAGAGCAGTACTTC. Translated: CASSHGLAGPSGEQYF.

This sequence joins TRBV27 and TRBJ1-5; 11 bases are a match to TRBD1. V lost 6 bases and J lost 2; bases outside the gene matches: 9. CDR1 and CDR2 (germline): MNHEY, SMNVEV (reference sequence). CDR3 length: 17 residues. This chain's CDR3 is CASRSGQGGYGNQPQHF. The CDR3 nucleotides read TGTGCCAGCAGATCGGGACAGGGGGGTTACGGCAATCAGCCCCAGCATTTT.

This clonotype was detected many times. The V call is TRBV14, the J call TRBJ2-3; D possibly corresponds to TRBD2 (5 bases). With 1 base removed from V and 0 bases from J, the gap between germline ends came to 8 bases. This CDR3 has 15 amino acids. Germline values: CDR1 SGHDN, CDR2 FVKESK. Here the CDR3 DNA reads TGTGCCAGCAGCCAAGCCGCGGGCAGCACAGATACGCAGTATTTT. Residues: CASSQAAGSTDTQYF.

In its sample, this clonotype was seen a few times. This chain joins TRBV12-3 or TRBV12-4 and TRBJ1-5; 8 bases align to TRBD1. The CDR3 contains 14 residues. V lost 5 bases, J lost 7 bases, and 7 bases stayed unmatched. In DNA, the CDR3 is TGTGCCAGCAGTATATCAGGGGGCGGACAGCCCCAGCATTTT. Protein product: CASSISGGGQPQHF.

In its sample, this clonotype was seen a few times. The chain recombines TRBV7-9 with TRBJ2-7; 8 bases match TRBD2. Germline CDR1 and CDR2: SEHNR and FQNEAQ (reference sequence). The J segment lost 2 bases and the V segment lost 3 bases, leaving 6 bases of the junction unmatched. CDR3 size: 15 residues. The chain's CDR3 is CASSFFSGATYEQYF. The CDR3, as DNA: TGTGCCAGCAGCTTTTTTAGCGGGGCAACCTACGAGCAGTACTTC.

The chain has TRBV7-3 and TRBJ2-5, with D unclear. Germline CDR1 reads SGHTA; CDR2 reads FQGTGA. CDR3 length: 11 residues. The V and J ends lost 5 bases and 8 bases respectively, with 9 bases between them. The CDR3 loop is CASSPVVTQYF. The DNA of the CDR3 is TGTGCCAGCAGCCCTGTAGTTACCCAGTACTTC.

This clonotype occurred a few times. This chain uses TRBV12-3 or TRBV12-4 with TRBJ1-3; D uncertain. CDR3 length equals 17 residues. V lost 3 bases, J lost 0 bases, and 15 bases lay in between. CDR3 DNA sequence: TGTGCCAGCAGTTTCGACCCCGGAGGTCCCTCTGGAAACACCATATATTTT. Its protein product is CASSFDPGGPSGNTIYF.

This clonotype has more than one count but fewer than ten. V gene TRBV27 combines with J gene TRBJ2-3; D remains ambiguous. Germline V CDR1 and CDR2: MNHEY, SMNVEV (reference sequence). The CDR3 runs 14 residues. V was cut by 0 bases and J by 5 bases, with 9 bases left in between. The CDR3 loop is CASSLSRIRDTQYF. CDR3 sequence (DNA): TGTGCCAGCAGTTTATCTAGGATTCGAGATACGCAGTATTTT.

J is TRBJ2-7 and V is TRBV7-6, with TRBD1 as a possible D gene (5 bases). V lost 9 bases to trimming and J lost 0 bases, with 15 bases between them. Germline CDR1 and CDR2: SGHVS and FNYEAQ. This CDR3 region has 14 residues. The CDR3 region is CARSPHRHSYEQYF. The CDR3, as DNA: TGTGCCAGAAGCCCTCACAGGCACTCCTACGAGCAGTACTTC.

The chain is built from TRBV12-3 or TRBV12-4 and TRBJ1-4; D uncertain. Between the trimmed V and J ends, which lost 8 bases and 12 bases, there was a span of 13 bases. There are 11 residues in the CDR3. In nucleotides, the CDR3 is TGTGCCAGCTCAGTAGACGCGGAACTGTTTTTT. Amino acids: CASSVDAELFF.